Each of the 13 T cell receptor beta chains below was sequenced from the same sample in a study of PD-L1 blockade in urothelial cancer. TCRdb keeps only in-frame clones here, not all; method: immunoSEQ multiplex PCR. The sample shows 25,000 to 35,000 clones, over 70% of them seen only once. The sample was PBMCs, taken around atezolizumab (anti-PD-L1) treatment. Receptor source: a man aged 50-59 years with urothelial cancer.

By its share, this clone is medium-sized. The chain has TRBV7-3 and TRBJ2-3; D possibly corresponds to TRBD2 (6 bases). Trimming removed 2 bases from V and 0 bases from J, with 18 bases in between. The CDR3 has 18 amino acids. The V gene's germline CDR1 is SGHTA and CDR2 FQGTGA. The CDR3 here is CASSLYSDRGASTDTQYF. CDR3 in DNA: TGTGCCAGCAGCTTATATTCGGATCGCGGGGCGAGCACAGATACGCAGTATTTT.

This chain joins TRBV7-9 and TRBJ2-3, with 7 bases fitting TRBD2. The V segment lost 0 bases and the J segment 4 bases; nucleotides outside the gene matches: 10. The CDR3 totals 17 residues. Germline-derived CDR1 and CDR2 are SEHNR and FQNEAQ (reference sequence). The CDR3 nucleotides are TGTGCCAGCAGCTTAGCTATTTCGGTGGCGGGGGCAGATACGCAGTATTTT. Translation: CASSLAISVAGADTQYF.

This clone came up once. This chain uses TRBV5-1 with TRBJ2-2, with D possibly matching TRBD2 (5 bases). Per the germline V gene, CDR1 is SGHRS and CDR2 is YFSETQ. This CDR3 has 15 amino acids. Trimming stripped 7 bases from V and 3 bases from J, with 16 bases between. The CDR3 nucleotides read TGCGCCAGCGGAGGACGAAATCCGGACACCGGGGAGCTGTTTTTT. This codes for CASGGRNPDTGELFF.

J is TRBJ1-6 and V is TRBV27; 9 nucleotides match TRBD1. The CDR3 loop spans 14 amino acids. From germline, CDR1 is MNHEY and CDR2 SMNVEV (reference sequence). V gave up 2 bases and J gave up 9 bases; unmatched junction bases: 2. CDR3 in DNA: TGTGCCAGCAGTTTAGGGACAGGGTTTTCACCCCTCCACTTT. Translated, it gives CASSLGTGFSPLHF.

This chain joins TRBV7-2 and TRBJ2-5; TRBD2 matches at 8 bases. The germline CDR1 and CDR2 sequences are SGHTA and FQGNSA. This CDR3 region has 14 residues. V lost 3 bases, J lost 4 bases, and 4 bases stayed unmatched. The CDR3 DNA is TGTGCCAGCAGCTTTGGGGCGGGGGGAGAGACCCAGTACTTC. Amino acid sequence: CASSFGAGGETQYF.

The V and J genes are TRBV19 and TRBJ2-3; D possibly corresponds to TRBD1 (5 bases). The CDR3 contains 13 residues. V lost 7 bases, J lost 3 bases, and 11 bases lay in between. CDR1 LNHDA and CDR2 SQIVND come from the germline V gene (reference sequence). The CDR3 DNA sequence: TGTGCCAGTACAGGGTCTGGGACAGATACGCAGTATTTT. This encodes CASTGSGTDTQYF.

This clone appeared a single time. The chain couples TRBV6-5 to TRBJ1-1; D might be TRBD1 (5 bases). CDR1 is MNHEY and CDR2 is SVGAGI in the germline V gene. The CDR3 covers 16 residues. V lost 3 bases to trimming and J lost 0 bases, with 14 bases between them. This chain's CDR3 is CASSYGTDRMNTEAFF. The CDR3 DNA follows: TGTGCCAGCAGTTATGGGACTGATCGGATGAACACTGAAGCTTTCTTT.

This chain connects TRBV7-2 to TRBJ1-3; D gene unclear. The V gene's germline CDR1 is SGHTA and CDR2 FQGNSA. The CDR3 covers 13 residues. Trimming removed 5 bases from V and 0 bases from J, with 5 bases in between. The chain's CDR3 is CASSVHSGNTIYF. The CDR3 nucleotides are TGTGCCAGCAGCGTTCACTCTGGAAACACCATATATTTT.

The V and J genes are TRBV5-1 and TRBJ2-2; 8 bases match TRBD1. V dropped 1 base and J dropped 4; count of bases not matched to a gene: 3. The CDR3 is made up of 15 amino acids. Germline V gene lookup returns CDR1 SGHRS and CDR2 YFSETQ. DNA for the CDR3: TGCGCCAGCAGCTTGCCAGGGGGCGCCACCGGGGAGCTGTTTTTT. This codes for CASSLPGGATGELFF.

This clone was picked up one time. The CDR3 nucleotides are TGTGCCAGCAGCGACCGGGACAGAAATCAGCCCCAGCATTTT. This sequence encodes CASSDRDRNQPQHF. The chain combines TRBV6-1 with TRBJ1-5; 7 bases align to TRBD1. CDR1 MNHNS and CDR2 SASEGT come from the germline V gene. V lost 6 bases to trimming and J lost 4 bases; unmatched junction nucleotides: 6. CDR3 size: 14 residues.

The chain links TRBV9 to TRBJ2-5; 11 bases align to TRBD2. CDR1 is SGDLS, CDR2 YYNGEE, per germline. The length of the CDR3 is 16 residues. Losses at the gene ends were 2 bases for V and 2 bases for J; bases not matched to a gene: 5. The CDR3 nucleotides are TGTGCCAGCAGCGTCTATCTAGCGGGGGGACAAGAGACCCAGTACTTC. Amino acid sequence: CASSVYLAGGQETQYF.

The chain employs TRBV6-5 and TRBJ2-1; D perhaps matches TRBD2 (6 bases). The CDR3 runs to 12 residues. Germline-derived CDR1 and CDR2 are MNHEY and SVGAGI. The germline V and J ends were trimmed by 4 bases and 11 bases, with 12 bases remaining between them. The CDR3 DNA follows: TGTGCCAGCAGTTTCTCCGGGGGAAAGCAGTTCTTC. Its protein product is CASSFSGGKQFF.

This clone has only one observation. This rearrangement joins TRBV27 to TRBJ1-1, with a tentative D call TRBD1 (5 bases). CDR1 MNHEY and CDR2 SMNVEV come from the germline V gene (reference sequence). V was clipped by 5 bases and J by 8 bases, with 15 bases between them. CDR3 length equals 13 residues. CDR3 sequence: CASSALGAREAFF. The CDR3 DNA reads TGTGCCAGCAGTGCTCTAGGGGCGAGAGAAGCTTTCTTT.